The entry that follows covers one T cell receptor (beta chain) sequence. Its antigen remains unidentified. Base qualities are not at hand, and no much larger clone is one base apart. This record comes from a study of T cell responses to AZD1222 COVID-19 vaccine (dated by TCRdb to the early 2020s). Turning to the overall study: AZD1222 recipients given second doses at about 4 weeks or at about 12 weeks were pooled, since spike-specific TCR depth and breadth were not found to differ between the two schedules. A total of more than 230 trial participants underwent TCR sequencing, of whom roughly 210 had received two doses of AZD1222 and about 25 had received two doses of the MenACWY control vaccine. Trial participants were enrolled by age into subgroups of 18-55, 56-69 and 70-plus years, and around 150, 28 and 57 TCR-sequenced participants, respectively, were included in these subgroups.

CDR1 and CDR2 were assigned from the germline V gene as KGHDR and SFDVKD. Relative to germline, V is 5 bases shorter and J is 3 bases shorter, with 15 bases between their ends. From the cysteine up to the phenylalanine, the CDR3 has a length of 15 residues. Of the read, only the CDR3 DNA is kept; its 45 bases are in frame from base 1. General findings and caveats noted by the study authors: The vaccine-associated CD4 TCRs covered the entire spike protein, and the dominant responses fell in regions 160-218 and 743-854. Spike-specific TCR breadth and depth rose significantly after two AZD1222 doses compared with day 0 and with MenACWY recipients. Participants were mostly white British and included more females than males, and it was suggested by the authors that clonal diversity may have been underestimated. Nearly half of unique spike-specific TCRs reportedly recognized epitopes outside regions mutated in the B.1.351 and B.1.1.7 variants. In the small 56-69-year group, the increase in depth fell short of significance, most likely because of low power. No day 14 peak-response samples were available, so repertoires were characterized only after the peak T cell response. Only a handful of AZD1222 recipients were SARS-CoV-2 seropositive at baseline, limiting conclusions about previously exposed vaccinees.

The CDR3 regions of human TCRbeta chains were analyzed by immunosequencing. The source study handled its data this way. Repertoire TCRs were checked for matches against a reference library of SARS-CoV-2-specific TCRs that had been generated using the MIRA antigen-specificity platform. Breadth was defined as the fraction of unique TCRs that were SARS-CoV-2-associated, and depth was defined as the fraction of total T cells that were SARS-CoV-2-associated. Using the MIRA data, each spike-specific TCR was mapped to the spike region that the TCR reacts to and placed in a CD4 or CD8 class. Log10-transformed breadth and depth values were compared by one-way ANOVA with Sidak's multiple comparisons tests. TCRdb re-hosts the immuneACCESS table, in-frame sequences only. Its copies lack some clones; in the studies checked, an unresolved V gene accounts for under half of them, and the cause for the rest is not known. The D gene and trimming were derived from the DNA, and the V and J assignments and clone size from that table. In all, the sample holds roughly 120,000 clones, and less than 90% of those were seen once. The top ten constitute 4% to 4.5% of the sample.

The time point tag for this specimen amounts to: baseline before first vaccination. The vaccinee samples were drawn from two UK trials, COV001 and COV002, one of which was a single-blind randomized controlled phase 2/3 trial testing AZD1222 (ChAdOx1 nCoV-19) in healthy adults. For TCRbeta chain sequencing, PBMC samples were collected from trial participants at day 0 and at day 28 after the second dose. The clonotype was recovered from an adult in good health. The chain is assembled from TRBV24-1 and TRBJ1-1; 6 matching bases give a weak D call of TRBD1. This sample comprised peripheral blood, obtained on day 0 of AZD1222 vaccination. The DNA sequence is TGTGCCACCAGTGGTGGCAGCGAGGGGGACACTGAAGCTTTCTTT. The translation is CATSGGSEGDTEAFF.